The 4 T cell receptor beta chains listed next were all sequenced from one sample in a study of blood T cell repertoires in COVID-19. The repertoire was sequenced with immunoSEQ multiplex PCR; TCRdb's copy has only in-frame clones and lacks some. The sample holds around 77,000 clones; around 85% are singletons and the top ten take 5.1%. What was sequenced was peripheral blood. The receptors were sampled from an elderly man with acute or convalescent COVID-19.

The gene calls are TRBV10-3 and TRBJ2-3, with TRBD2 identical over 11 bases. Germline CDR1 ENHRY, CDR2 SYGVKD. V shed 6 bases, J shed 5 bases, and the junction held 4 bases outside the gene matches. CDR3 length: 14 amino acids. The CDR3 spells CAIRTSGKRDTQYF. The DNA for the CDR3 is TGTGCCATCAGGACTAGCGGGAAAAGAGATACGCAGTATTTT.

The CDR3 DNA is TGTGCCAGCAGCCCAGCCTTGGACAGGGGGCGAGATACGCAGTATTTT. Protein sequence: CASSPALDRGRDTQYF. This sequence joins TRBV5-4 and TRBJ2-3; 11 bases fit TRBD1. Germline-derived CDR1 and CDR2 are SGHNT and YYREEE (reference sequence). The V segment lost 4 bases and the J segment 5 bases; nucleotides outside the gene matches: 9. The CDR3 contains 16 residues. Drawing the rest from reference TRBV5-4 and TRBJ2-3, the complete variable domain is ETGVTQSPTHLIKTRGQQVTLRCSSQSGHNTVSWYQQALGQGPQFIFQYYREEENGRGNFPPRFSGLQFPNYSSELNVNALELDDSALYLCASSPALDRGRDTQYFGPGTRLTVL.

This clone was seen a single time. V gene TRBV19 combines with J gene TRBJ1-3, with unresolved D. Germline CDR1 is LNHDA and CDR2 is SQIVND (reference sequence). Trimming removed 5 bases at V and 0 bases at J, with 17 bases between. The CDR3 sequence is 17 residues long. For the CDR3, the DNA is TGTGCCAGTAGTGCAAGGTATCGGGGTCTCTCTGGAAACACCATATATTTT. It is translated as CASSARYRGLSGNTIYF.

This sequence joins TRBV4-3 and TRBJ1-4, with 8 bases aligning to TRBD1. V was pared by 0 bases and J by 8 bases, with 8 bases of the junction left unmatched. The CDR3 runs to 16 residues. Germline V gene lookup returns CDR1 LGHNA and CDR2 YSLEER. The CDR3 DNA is TGCGCCAGCAGCCAAGATGGAGACAGGGGAGGGGAAAAACTGTTTTTT. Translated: CASSQDGDRGGEKLFF.